The clone carrying this T cell receptor (beta chain) was found a few times. Its antigen is undetermined. V lost 4 bases to trimming and J lost 5 bases; unmatched junction nucleotides: 6. CDR1 is SGHTA, CDR2 FQGNSA, per germline. CDR3 length: 15 amino acids. TCRdb reanalysed the reads using MiXCR and keeps one entry per CDR3 protein. The profile covers about 55,000 distinct CDR3 sequences, with around 20% appearing a single time and 64% taken by the ten largest. This entry comes from a study of T cell repertoires in cytomegalovirus infection. In the study overall: Public TCR beta signatures provided an indication of both CMV infection and a matching HLA type.

Study-wide findings and caveats: The ex vivo response was dominated by HLA-C-restricted CMV-specific TCR beta clonotypes.

This chain links TRBV7-2 with TRBJ2-5, with TRBD2 matching over 11 bases. The specimen comprised CD8+ T cells from cultured PBMCs, sampled from culture after CMV antigen stimulation. This sequence was found in a human donor in good health (CMV status not recorded). Some clones in this sample may be carry-over from other donors' samples. CDR3 nucleotide sequence: TGTGCCAGCAGCTCCCTAGCGGGGGGCGGTGAGACCCAGTACTTC. It encodes CASSSLAGGGETQYF.